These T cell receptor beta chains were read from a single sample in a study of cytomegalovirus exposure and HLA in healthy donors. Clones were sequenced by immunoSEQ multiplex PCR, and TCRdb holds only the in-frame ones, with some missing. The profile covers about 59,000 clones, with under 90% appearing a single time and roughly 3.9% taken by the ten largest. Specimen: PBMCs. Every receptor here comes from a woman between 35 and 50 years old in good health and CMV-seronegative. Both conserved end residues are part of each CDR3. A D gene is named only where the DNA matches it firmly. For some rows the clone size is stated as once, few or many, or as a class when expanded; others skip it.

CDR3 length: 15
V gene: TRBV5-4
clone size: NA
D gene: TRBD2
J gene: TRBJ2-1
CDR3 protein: CASSWDGRYNNEQFF
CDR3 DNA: TGTGCCAGCAGCTGGGACGGGAGGTATAACAATGAGCAGTTCTTC

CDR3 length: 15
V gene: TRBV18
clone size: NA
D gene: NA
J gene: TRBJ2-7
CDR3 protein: CASSPGAALSYEQYF
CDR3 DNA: TGTGCCAGCTCACCGGGGGCAGCCCTCTCCTACGAGCAGTACTTC

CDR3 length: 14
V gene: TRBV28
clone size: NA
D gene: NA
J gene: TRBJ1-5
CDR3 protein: CASSTAGIAQPQHF
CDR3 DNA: TGTGCCAGCAGCACGGCAGGGATCGCTCAGCCCCAGCATTTT

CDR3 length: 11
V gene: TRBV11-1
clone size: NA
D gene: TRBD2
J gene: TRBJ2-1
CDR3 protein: CASSRGGEQFF
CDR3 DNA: TGTGCCAGCAGCCGGGGGGGCGAGCAGTTCTTC

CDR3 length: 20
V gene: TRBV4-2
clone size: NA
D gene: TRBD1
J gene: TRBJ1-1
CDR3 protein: CASSPEGNRGNSRGFTEAFF
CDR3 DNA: TGTGCCAGCAGCCCGGAAGGGAACAGGGGCAACTCAAGAGGATTCACTGAAGCTTTCTTT

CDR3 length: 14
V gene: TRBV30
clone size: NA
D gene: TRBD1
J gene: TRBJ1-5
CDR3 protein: CAWSVRQGNQPQHF
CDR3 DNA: TGTGCCTGGAGTGTACGACAGGGGAATCAGCCCCAGCATTTT

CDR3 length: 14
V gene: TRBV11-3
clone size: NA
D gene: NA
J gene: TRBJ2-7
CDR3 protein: CASSRTGLPVEQYF
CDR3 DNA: TGTGCCAGCAGCCGAACGGGACTCCCTGTCGAGCAGTACTTC

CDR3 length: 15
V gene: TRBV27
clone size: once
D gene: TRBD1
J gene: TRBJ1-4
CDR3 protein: CASSRAGTGAEKLFF
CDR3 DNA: TGTGCCAGCAGTCGGGCCGGGACAGGAGCTGAAAAACTGTTTTTT

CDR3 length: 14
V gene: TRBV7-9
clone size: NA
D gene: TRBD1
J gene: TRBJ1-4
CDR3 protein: CASSLRTGDEKLFF
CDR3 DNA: TGTGCCAGCAGCTTAAGGACAGGGGATGAAAAACTGTTTTTT

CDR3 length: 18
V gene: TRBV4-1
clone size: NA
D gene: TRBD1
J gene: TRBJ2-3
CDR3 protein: CASSQDGGRDRATDTQYF
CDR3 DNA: TGCGCCAGCAGCCAAGATGGGGGCCGGGACAGGGCCACAGATACGCAGTATTTT

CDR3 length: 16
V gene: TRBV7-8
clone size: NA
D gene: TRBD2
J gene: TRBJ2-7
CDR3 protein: CASSLAPAGVTYEQYF
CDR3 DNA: TGTGCCAGCAGCTTAGCGCCAGCGGGAGTTACCTACGAGCAGTACTTC

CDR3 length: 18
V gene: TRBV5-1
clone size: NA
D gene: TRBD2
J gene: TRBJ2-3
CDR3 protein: CASSLGLAGVGYPDTQYF
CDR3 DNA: TGTGCCAGCAGCTTGGGTCTAGCGGGAGTAGGATATCCAGATACGCAGTATTTT

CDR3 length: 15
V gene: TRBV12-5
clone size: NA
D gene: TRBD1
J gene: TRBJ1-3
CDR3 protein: CASGLGDSSGNTIYF
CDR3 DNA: TGTGCTAGTGGTTTGGGGGACAGCTCTGGAAACACCATATATTTT

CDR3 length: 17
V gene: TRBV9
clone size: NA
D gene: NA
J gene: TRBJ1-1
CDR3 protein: CASSVGAGSLLNTEAFF
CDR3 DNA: TGTGCCAGCAGCGTAGGAGCAGGGTCACTTTTGAACACTGAAGCTTTCTTT

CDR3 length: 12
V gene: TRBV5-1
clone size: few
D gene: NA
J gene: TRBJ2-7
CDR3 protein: CASRGSSYEQYF
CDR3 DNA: TGCGCCAGCAGAGGGAGCTCCTACGAGCAGTACTTC

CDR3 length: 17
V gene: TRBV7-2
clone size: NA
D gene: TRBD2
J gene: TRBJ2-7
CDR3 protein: CASSLVSSGSEFYEQYF
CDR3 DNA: TGTGCCAGCAGCTTAGTTTCTAGCGGGAGCGAGTTCTACGAGCAGTACTTC

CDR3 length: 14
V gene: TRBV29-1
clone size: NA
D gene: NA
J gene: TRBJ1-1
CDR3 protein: CSAERRGLNTEAFF
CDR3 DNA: TGCAGCGCGGAGAGGCGGGGGTTGAACACTGAAGCTTTCTTT

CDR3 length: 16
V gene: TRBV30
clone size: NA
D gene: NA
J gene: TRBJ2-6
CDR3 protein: CAWSPKGVTGANVLTF
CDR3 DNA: TGTGCCTGGAGCCCAAAAGGGGTTACTGGGGCCAACGTCCTGACTTTC

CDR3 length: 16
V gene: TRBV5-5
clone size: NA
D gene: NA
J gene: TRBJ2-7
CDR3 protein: CASSLAVGRLKIEQYF
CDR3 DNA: TGTGCCAGCAGCTTGGCCGTCGGCAGGTTAAAGATCGAGCAGTACTTC

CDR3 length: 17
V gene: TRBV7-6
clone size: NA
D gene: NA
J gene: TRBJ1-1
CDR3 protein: CASSPGASGGLNTEAFF
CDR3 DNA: TGTGCCAGCAGCCCCGGGGCATCGGGGGGCTTGAACACTGAAGCTTTCTTT

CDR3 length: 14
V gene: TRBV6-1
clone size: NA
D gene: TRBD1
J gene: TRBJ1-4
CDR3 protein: CASRPGQINEKLFF
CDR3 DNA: TGTGCCAGCAGACCGGGACAGATCAATGAAAAACTGTTTTTT

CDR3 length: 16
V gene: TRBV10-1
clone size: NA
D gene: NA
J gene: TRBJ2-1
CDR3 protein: CASSRGGVAQYNEQFF
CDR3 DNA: TGCGCCAGCAGTAGAGGTGGGGTAGCGCAATACAATGAGCAGTTCTTC

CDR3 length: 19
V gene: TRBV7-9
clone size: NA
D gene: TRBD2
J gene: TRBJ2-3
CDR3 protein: CASSSSTPQGSGSTDTQYF
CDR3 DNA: TGTGCCAGCAGCTCGTCAACGCCCCAGGGTAGCGGGAGCACAGATACGCAGTATTTT

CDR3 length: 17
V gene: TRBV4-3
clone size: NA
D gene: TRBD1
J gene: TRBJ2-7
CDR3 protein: CASSHRPGRTGSYEQYF
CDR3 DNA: TGCGCCAGCAGCCACCGCCCCGGCAGGACAGGTAGTTACGAGCAGTACTTC

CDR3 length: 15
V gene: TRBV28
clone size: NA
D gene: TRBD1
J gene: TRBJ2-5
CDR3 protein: CASSLGTGDKETQYF
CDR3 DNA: TGTGCCAGCAGTTTAGGGACAGGGGATAAAGAGACCCAGTACTTC

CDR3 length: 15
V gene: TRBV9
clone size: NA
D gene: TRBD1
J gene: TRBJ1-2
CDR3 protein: CASSVEGGGSYGYTF
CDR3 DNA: TGTGCCAGCAGCGTAGAAGGGGGCGGAAGCTATGGCTACACCTTC

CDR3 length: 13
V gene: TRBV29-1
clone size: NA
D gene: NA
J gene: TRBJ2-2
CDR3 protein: CSVRQLNTGELFF
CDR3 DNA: TGCAGCGTTCGACAGCTGAACACCGGGGAGCTGTTTTTT

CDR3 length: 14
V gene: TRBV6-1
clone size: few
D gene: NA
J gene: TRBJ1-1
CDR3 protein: CASRAQGQDTEAFF
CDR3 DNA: TGTGCCAGCAGGGCCCAGGGTCAGGACACTGAAGCTTTCTTT

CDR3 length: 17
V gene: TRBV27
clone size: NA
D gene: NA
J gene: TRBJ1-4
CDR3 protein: CASSSLKRGGLYEKLFF
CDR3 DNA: TGTGCCAGCAGTTCCCTTAAACGCGGGGGATTATACGAAAAACTGTTTTTT

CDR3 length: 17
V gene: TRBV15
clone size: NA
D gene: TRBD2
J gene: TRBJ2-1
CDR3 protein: CATSRESGLAGAGEQFF
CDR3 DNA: TGTGCCACCAGCAGAGAGTCCGGACTAGCGGGAGCAGGTGAGCAGTTCTTC

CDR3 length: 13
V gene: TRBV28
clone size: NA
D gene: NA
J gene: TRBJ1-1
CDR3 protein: CASSAQGTTEAFF
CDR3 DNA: TGTGCCAGCAGTGCCCAGGGGACCACTGAAGCTTTCTTT

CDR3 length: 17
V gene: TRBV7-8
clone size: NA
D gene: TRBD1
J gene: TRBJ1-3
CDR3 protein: CASSSFLGQDSRNTIYF
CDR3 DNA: TGTGCCAGCAGCTCATTCCTCGGACAGGACTCGAGAAACACCATATATTTT

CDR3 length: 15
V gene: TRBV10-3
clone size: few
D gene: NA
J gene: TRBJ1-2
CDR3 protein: CAISESRQANYGYTF
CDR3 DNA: TGTGCCATCAGTGAGTCCCGACAGGCTAACTATGGCTACACCTTC

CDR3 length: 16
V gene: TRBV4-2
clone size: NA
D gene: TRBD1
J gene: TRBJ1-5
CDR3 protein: CASSQSGTGVWEPQHF
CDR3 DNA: TGTGCCAGCAGCCAATCCGGGACAGGGGTGTGGGAGCCCCAGCATTTT

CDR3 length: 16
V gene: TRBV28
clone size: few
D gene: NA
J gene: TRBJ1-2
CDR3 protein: CASSIRTSTDLNGYTF
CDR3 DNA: TGTGCCAGCAGTATACGGACAAGTACGGATTTAAATGGCTACACCTTC

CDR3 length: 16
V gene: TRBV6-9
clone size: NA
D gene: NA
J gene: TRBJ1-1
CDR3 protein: CASSYSLGGMNTEAFF
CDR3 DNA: TGTGCCAGCAGTTATTCTCTCGGGGGGATGAACACTGAAGCTTTCTTT

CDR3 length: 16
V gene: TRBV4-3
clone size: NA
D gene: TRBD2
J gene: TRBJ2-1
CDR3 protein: CASSQGLAGETHEQFF
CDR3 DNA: TGCGCCAGCAGCCAAGGACTAGCGGGAGAGACCCATGAGCAGTTCTTC

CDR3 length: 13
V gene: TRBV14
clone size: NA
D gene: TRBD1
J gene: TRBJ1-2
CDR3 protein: CASSPDRGYGYTF
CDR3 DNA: TGTGCCAGCAGCCCGGACAGGGGGTATGGCTACACCTTC

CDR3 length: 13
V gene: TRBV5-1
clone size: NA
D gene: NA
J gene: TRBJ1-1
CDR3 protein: CASSPVGGVEAFF
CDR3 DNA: TGCGCCAGCAGCCCCGTGGGGGGAGTCGAAGCTTTCTTT

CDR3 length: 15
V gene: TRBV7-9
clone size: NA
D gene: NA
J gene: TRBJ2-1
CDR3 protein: CASSTGLMPSNEQFF
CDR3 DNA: TGTGCCAGCAGCACCGGACTGATGCCCAGCAATGAGCAGTTCTTC

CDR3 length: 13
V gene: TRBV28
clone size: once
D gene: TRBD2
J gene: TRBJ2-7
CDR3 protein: CASSGLAGDEQYF
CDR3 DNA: TGTGCCAGCAGTGGGCTAGCGGGAGACGAGCAGTACTTC

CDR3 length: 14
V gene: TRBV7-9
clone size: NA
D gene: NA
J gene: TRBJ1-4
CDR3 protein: CASRKSATNEKLFF
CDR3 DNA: TGTGCCAGCAGGAAAAGCGCAACTAATGAAAAACTGTTTTTT

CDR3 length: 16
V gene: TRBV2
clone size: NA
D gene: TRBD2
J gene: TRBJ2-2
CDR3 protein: CASSEVPSGYTGELFF
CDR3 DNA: TGTGCCAGCAGTGAAGTGCCTAGCGGATACACCGGGGAGCTGTTTTTT

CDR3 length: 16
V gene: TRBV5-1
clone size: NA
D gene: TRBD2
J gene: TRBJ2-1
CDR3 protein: CASSLGGGSTSNEQFF
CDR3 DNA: TGCGCCAGCAGCTTGGGGGGCGGGAGCACCAGCAATGAGCAGTTCTTC

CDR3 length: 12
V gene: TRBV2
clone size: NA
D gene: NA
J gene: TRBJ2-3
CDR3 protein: CASSRGVDTQYF
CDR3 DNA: TGTGCCAGCAGCCGGGGTGTAGATACGCAGTATTTT

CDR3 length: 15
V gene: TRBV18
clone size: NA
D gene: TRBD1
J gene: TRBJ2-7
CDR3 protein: CASSLGQGLYYEQYF
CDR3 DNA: TGTGCCAGCTCATTAGGACAGGGCCTTTACTACGAGCAGTACTTC

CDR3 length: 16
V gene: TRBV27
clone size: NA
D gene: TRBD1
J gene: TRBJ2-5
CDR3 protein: CASSSRTGGGGETQYF
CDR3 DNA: TGTGCCAGCAGTTCCCGGACAGGGGGGGGTGGGGAGACCCAGTACTTC